This T cell receptor (beta chain) originates from a study of cytomegalovirus exposure and HLA in healthy donors. Generated by immunoSEQ multiplex PCR, the TCRdb table keeps only in-frame clones and is missing some. In the table there are 100,000 to 150,000 clones, over 65% of which are singletons. The CDR3 extends over 15 amino acids. Germline V gene data show CDR1 as MNHEY and CDR2 as SVGAGI. The V end was cut by 4 bases, the J end by 0 bases, with 10 bases between. This chain uses TRBV6-5 with TRBJ2-4, with unresolved D. Material: PBMCs. The sequence came from a woman aged 30 to 39 in good health and CMV-seronegative. Written as DNA, the CDR3 is TGTGCCAGCAGTTCGTACAGTGGAGCCAAAAACATTCAGTACTTC. Encoded protein: CASSSYSGAKNIQYF.